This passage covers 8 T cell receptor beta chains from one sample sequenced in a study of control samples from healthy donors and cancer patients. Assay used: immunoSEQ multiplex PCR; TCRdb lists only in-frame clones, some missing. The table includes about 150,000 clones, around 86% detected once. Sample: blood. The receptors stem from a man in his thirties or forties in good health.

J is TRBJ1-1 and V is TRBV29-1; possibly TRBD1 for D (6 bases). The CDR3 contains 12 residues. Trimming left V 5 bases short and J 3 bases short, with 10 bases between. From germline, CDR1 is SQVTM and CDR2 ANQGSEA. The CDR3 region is CSVKGGDTEAFF. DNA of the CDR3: TGCAGCGTTAAGGGGGGAGACACTGAAGCTTTCTTT.

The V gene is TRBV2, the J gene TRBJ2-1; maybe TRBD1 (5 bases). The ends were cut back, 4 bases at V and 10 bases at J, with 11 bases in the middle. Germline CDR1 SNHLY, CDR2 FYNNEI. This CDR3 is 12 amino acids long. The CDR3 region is CASSGGYGEQFF. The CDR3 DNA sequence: TGTGCCAGCAGTGGGGGCTACGGGGAGCAGTTCTTC.

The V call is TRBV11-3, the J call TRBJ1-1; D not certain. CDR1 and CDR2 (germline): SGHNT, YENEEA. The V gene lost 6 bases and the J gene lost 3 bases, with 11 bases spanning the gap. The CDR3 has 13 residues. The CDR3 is CASRSEEYTEAFF. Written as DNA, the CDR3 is TGTGCCAGCAGATCCGAGGAGTACACTGAAGCTTTCTTT.

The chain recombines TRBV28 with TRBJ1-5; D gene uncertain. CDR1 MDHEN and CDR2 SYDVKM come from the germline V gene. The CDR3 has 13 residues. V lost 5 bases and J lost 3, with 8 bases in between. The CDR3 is CASSRPPNQPQHF. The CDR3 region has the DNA TGTGCCAGCAGTCGGCCCCCCAATCAGCCCCAGCATTTT.

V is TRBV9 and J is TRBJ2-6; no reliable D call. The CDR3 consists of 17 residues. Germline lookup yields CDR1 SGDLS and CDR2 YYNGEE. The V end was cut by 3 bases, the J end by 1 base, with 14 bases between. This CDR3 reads CASSGTARSSGANVLTF. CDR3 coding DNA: TGTGCCAGCAGCGGCACTGCAAGAAGTTCTGGGGCCAACGTCCTGACTTTC.

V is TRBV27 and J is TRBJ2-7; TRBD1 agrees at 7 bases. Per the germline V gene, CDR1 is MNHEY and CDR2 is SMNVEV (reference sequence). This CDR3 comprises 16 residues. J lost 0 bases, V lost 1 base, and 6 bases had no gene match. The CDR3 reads CASSLLWDRHSYEQYF. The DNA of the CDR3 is TGTGCCAGCAGTTTATTGTGGGACAGACACTCCTACGAGCAGTACTTC.

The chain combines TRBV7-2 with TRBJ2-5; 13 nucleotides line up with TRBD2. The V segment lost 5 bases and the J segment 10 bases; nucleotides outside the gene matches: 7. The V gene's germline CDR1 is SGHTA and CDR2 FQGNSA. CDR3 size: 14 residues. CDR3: CASSAGLAGAVQYF. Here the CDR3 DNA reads TGTGCCAGCAGCGCCGGACTAGCGGGGGCCGTCCAGTACTTC.

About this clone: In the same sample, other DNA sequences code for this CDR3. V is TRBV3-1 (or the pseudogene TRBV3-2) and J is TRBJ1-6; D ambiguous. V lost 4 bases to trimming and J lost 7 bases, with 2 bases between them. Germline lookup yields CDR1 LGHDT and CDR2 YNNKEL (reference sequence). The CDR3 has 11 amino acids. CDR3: CASSRNSPLHF. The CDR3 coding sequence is TGTGCCAGCAGCCGAAATTCACCCCTCCACTTT.